What follows are 15 T cell receptor beta chains derived from one specimen sequenced in a study of blood T cell repertoires in COVID-19. This table comes from immunoSEQ multiplex PCR, and its TCRdb copy is limited to in-frame clones, with some not included. The data show around 290,000 clones, about nine tenths seen once. Sequences were obtained from peripheral blood. The receptors were gathered from a woman aged 25 to 39 with COVID-19, enrolled during active disease.

The chain links TRBV7-6 to TRBJ2-1; 8 bases are a match to TRBD2. CDR3 length equals 19 residues. V lost 4 bases to trimming and J lost 4 bases; unmatched junction nucleotides: 18. The germline gives CDR1 SGHVS, CDR2 FNYEAQ. The chain's CDR3 is CASSSPGGRISAGYNEQFF. CDR3 nucleotides: TGTGCCAGCAGCTCTCCGGGGGGGAGAATATCCGCCGGTTACAATGAGCAGTTCTTC.

This chain links TRBV30 with TRBJ1-4; possibly TRBD1 for D (5 bases). V was shortened by 5 bases and J by 0 bases, with 13 bases between the two germline ends. Germline V lookup: CDR1 GTSNPN, CDR2 SVGIG (reference sequence). The CDR3 runs 15 residues. The CDR3, as DNA: TGTGCCTGGGGACGGGGGGTCGCAACTAATGAAAAACTGTTTTTT. Translation: CAWGRGVATNEKLFF.

The rearrangement uses TRBV27 and TRBJ2-5; 10 positions match TRBD1. With V trimmed by 5 bases and J by 5 bases, 8 bases remained unmatched. CDR1 and CDR2 from the germline V gene are MNHEY and SMNVEV (reference sequence). The CDR3 spans 15 residues. CDR3 DNA sequence: TGTGCCAGCAGTCCGGGACAGGGGTTTTGGGAGACCCAGTACTTC. Translating gives CASSPGQGFWETQYF.

The chain employs TRBV15 and TRBJ1-4, with 8 positions matching TRBD1. The V and J ends lost 3 bases and 4 bases, in that order; junction bases with no gene match: 10. The CDR3 totals 17 residues. Germline CDR1 is LNHNV and CDR2 is YYDKDF (reference sequence). CDR3 loop: CATSSDRGGLINEKLFF. The CDR3 nucleotides are TGTGCCACCAGCAGTGACAGGGGAGGGCTTATTAATGAAAAACTGTTTTTT.

The V and J genes are TRBV9 and TRBJ2-3; possibly TRBD1 for D (6 bases). V dropped 4 bases and J dropped 5 bases, with 14 bases sitting between them. The CDR3 contains 14 residues. In germline, CDR1 is SGDLS, CDR2 YYNGEE. The CDR3 bases are TGTGCCAGCAGCCCGTTCCCAGGGGAAGATACGCAGTATTTT. Residues: CASSPFPGEDTQYF.

The rearrangement uses TRBV30 and TRBJ1-4; no clear D gene. CDR3 length: 12 residues. CDR1 is GTSNPN, CDR2 SVGIG, per germline (reference sequence). The V and J ends lost 0 bases and 8 bases respectively, with 7 bases between them. CDR3 nucleotide sequence: TGTGCCTGGAGTGTACGGGGAGAAAAACTGTTTTTT. Protein sequence: CAWSVRGEKLFF.

V and J are TRBV6-5 and TRBJ2-5; 7 positions agree with TRBD2. Germline CDR1 MNHEY, CDR2 SVGAGI. There are 15 residues in the CDR3. The V segment lost 8 bases and the J segment 4 bases; nucleotides outside the gene matches: 13. CDR3: CASLRAGDPPETQYF. The CDR3 DNA is TGTGCCAGCCTAAGGGCGGGAGACCCACCAGAGACCCAGTACTTC.

The chain joins TRBV19 to TRBJ1-1; 7 bases agree with TRBD1. V shed 4 bases and J 3 bases; nucleotides not matched to a gene: 14. The CDR3 consists of 17 residues. In germline, CDR1 is LNHDA, CDR2 SQIVND (reference sequence). CDR3 DNA sequence: TGTGCCAGTAGTACCGGACAGGAACGGGGATGGTACACTGAAGCTTTCTTT. Residues: CASSTGQERGWYTEAFF.

V gene TRBV5-4 combines with J gene TRBJ2-3, with D unresolved. CDR3 size: 15 residues. Germline loops: CDR1 SGHNT, CDR2 YYREEE (reference sequence). The V gene lost 4 bases and the J gene lost 1 base, with 13 bases spanning the gap. The CDR3 sequence is CASSPQTSGTDTQYF. CDR3 bases: TGTGCCAGCAGCCCGCAGACGAGCGGCACAGATACGCAGTATTTT.

The V call is TRBV28, the J call TRBJ2-2, with D perhaps TRBD2 (7 bases). The V end lost 3 bases, the J end lost 5 bases, and 13 bases lay between the germline ends. The CDR3 sequence is 15 residues long. Germline V gene lookup returns CDR1 MDHEN and CDR2 SYDVKM. The DNA for the CDR3 is TGTGCCAGCAGTTTTCGGGGGGCGAGGACCGGGGAGCTGTTTTTT. It yields the protein CASSFRGARTGELFF.

This clone was detected once. V usage is TRBV5-1 and J usage is TRBJ1-1; D unclear. Germline V gives CDR1 SGHRS, CDR2 YFSETQ. This CDR3 has 15 residues. Trimming removed 0 bases at V and 4 bases at J, with 13 bases between. CDR3: CASSLDGTAATEAFF. The CDR3 nucleotides are TGCGCCAGCAGCTTGGATGGCACCGCTGCCACTGAAGCTTTCTTT.

This chain connects TRBV27 to TRBJ2-7, with 11 bases aligning to TRBD2. V lost 3 bases and J lost 4; bases outside the gene matches: 5. This CDR3 contains 15 residues. Germline CDR1 and CDR2: MNHEY and SMNVEV (reference sequence). The CDR3 DNA follows: TGTGCCAGCAGTTTGACTAGCGGGAATTTATACGAGCAGTACTTC. Residues: CASSLTSGNLYEQYF.

The chain is built from TRBV27 and TRBJ1-4; tentatively, D is TRBD1 (5 bases). This CDR3 spans 15 amino acids. Germline lookup yields CDR1 MNHEY and CDR2 SMNVEV (reference sequence). The germline V and J ends were trimmed by 8 bases and 10 bases, with 23 bases remaining between them. The CDR3 here is CASGPSGVGHGKLFF. Here the CDR3 DNA reads TGTGCCAGCGGCCCCTCGGGGGTGGGGCATGGAAAACTGTTTTTT.

The chain carries TRBV5-4 and TRBJ2-1; D may be TRBD1 (5 bases). The V gene lost 7 bases and the J gene lost 5 bases, with 13 bases spanning the gap. CDR1 is SGHNT, CDR2 YYREEE, per germline (reference sequence). The CDR3 sequence is 13 residues long. CDR3 protein: CASALGAHNEQFF. CDR3 coding DNA: TGTGCCAGCGCGCTTGGGGCCCACAATGAGCAGTTCTTC.

The chain couples TRBV6-5 to TRBJ2-7; 8 bases map to TRBD1. V gave up 4 bases and J gave up 2 bases; unmatched junction bases: 7. Germline CDR1 reads MNHEY; CDR2 reads SVGAGI. CDR3 length: 15 residues. The CDR3 coding sequence is TGTGCCAGCAGTTTGAGCCAGGGGGCCACCTACGAGCAGTACTTC. The encoded protein is CASSLSQGATYEQYF.